This TCR beta chain is from a study of blood T cells in healthy people across ages (dated by TCRdb to between 2014 and 2017). For the wider study: In model experiments, template switching captured about one uniquely barcoded TCR beta cDNA molecule for every two T cells. Age-related changes in TCR beta repertoire diversity were measured in the study by deep sequencing normalized with unique cDNA molecular identifiers. Donors were grouped into four age groups: young (average roughly 15 years), middle-aged (about 38), aged (over 55) and long-lived (around 80). To avoid experimental bias, donors of different ages were distributed randomly across sequencing lanes. For two donors (one aged 18 to 30 and one aged 80 or older), the study analyzed two additional independent replicas of 1 million unique cDNA reads from the same blood draw.

Systemically healthy Caucasian individuals from Russia, approximately 39 in total and aged roughly 6 to 100 years, were included as donors. Each donor gave roughly 9.5 milliliters of peripheral blood, collected into EDTA-treated Vacutainer tubes. Ficoll-Paque density-gradient centrifugation was used to isolate PBMCs, with at least 7 million per sample. Trizol reagent was used to extract total RNA from PBMCs, with at least 5 micrograms per sample. Naive CD45RAhigh/CD27high T cell percentages were measured by flow cytometry on a PBMC aliquot from every donor. Remarks on this clonotype: The specificity of this receptor is unknown. The input lacks base qualities; no much larger clone sits a single base away.

The library was prepared using 5' RACE. The sequencing machine was an Illumina HiSeq 2500. A second PCR of 7 to 11 cycles was run with a J-beta primer mix and a sample-barcoded 5' primer. A template-switch 5' adaptor carrying 12 random nucleotides introduced a unique molecular identifier onto each TCR beta cDNA molecule. Each sample yielded at least 2.5 million CDR3-containing paired-end reads. First-strand cDNA synthesis was performed from all RNA using the Mint cDNA synthesis kit, with priming by a TRBC-specific oligonucleotide. All cDNA was treated with uracil-DNA glycosylase and then went through a first 18-cycle PCR with the universal primers M1SS and BC2_uni_R. The original methods were these. Each sample was normalized by randomly selecting 1 million high-quality reads, each carrying a distinct molecular identifier. Instead of being binned into consensus sequences, reads that shared molecular identifiers were thrown out. MiTCR, run with a Q25 quality threshold and the strictest error-elimination algorithm, handled CDR3 identification, clonotype clustering and error correction. A nonparametric unseen species model with Euler transformation was used to estimate a lower bound on total TCR beta diversity. In TCRdb, the public reads were trimmed at Q25 with fastp and aligned with MiXCR, with productive beta chains retained. CDR3 protein sequences are deduplicated, and each keeps its most common genes and DNA. TCRdb, not the authors, supplied the V and J calls. This sample holds about 1,400,000 distinct CDR3 sequences; around 42% were observed only once. Jointly, the top ten make up under 8% of the sample.

CDR1 is given as DFQATT and CDR2 as SNEGSKA, both from the germline V gene (reference sequence). The CDR3 sequence holds 18 residues, the cysteine and phenylalanine included. Solely the CDR3 DNA is kept, with 54 bases framed from the first base. The study at large found these results: Because the CMV infection status of the donors was unknown, age-related changes in expanded clonotypes may potentially have been confounded. Observed TCR beta diversity per million T cells fell roughly linearly with age, and a significant reduction was already apparent by age about 43. Because profiling used bulk unsorted PBMCs, naive and antigen-experienced compartments could not be compared conclusively. Estimates of total diversity from one million sequenced T cells were regarded as lower bounds and underestimates. The long-lived group showed more naive CD4+ T cells, fewer expanded clones and increased TCR diversity than the aged group, suggesting age selection. A strong correlation was found between observed TCR beta diversity and the percentage of naive T cells measured by flow cytometry.

This receptor was obtained from a woman under 30 in good health. In this chain, TRBV20-1 is recombined with TRBJ2-1; tentative D gene TRBD2, with 7 bases matching. The J call is in doubt because the DNA end fits TRBJ2-7 better. The specimen sequenced was blood. The CDR3 protein: CSAGTSGGGHSSYNEQYF. Read as DNA, the sequence is TGCAGTGCCGGAACGTCGGGCGGGGGCCATAGCTCCTACAATGAGCAGTACTTC.